This passage covers 9 T cell receptor beta chains from one sample sequenced in a study of spatial heterogeneity in lung cancer. Indicated time point: sample taken at primary tumor resection. The authors sequenced whole RNA from tumor, nontumor lung or frozen PBMC without sorting. TCRdb passed the 5' RACE reads through MiXCR, listing each CDR3 protein once. The top ten clones hold about 34% of a sample with around 14,000 distinct CDR3 sequences, 11% of them seen once. The sample was PBMCs, taken at surgery. The receptors come from a female donor with early-stage non-small cell lung cancer.

This clonotype appeared many times. The rearrangement joins TRBV4-2 to TRBJ2-4, with 8 bases lining up with TRBD2. The V and J ends lost 0 bases and 9 bases, in that order; junction bases with no gene match: 10. CDR3 size: 16 residues. Germline loops: CDR1 LGHNA, CDR2 YNFKEQ. In DNA, the CDR3 is TGTGCCAGCAGCCAAGATGTCCGGGGGGGGTTTAGCATTCAGTACTTC. It translates to CASSQDVRGGFSIQYF.

The V call is TRBV29-1, the J call TRBJ2-2, with no clear D. The V end was cut by 4 bases, the J end by 5 bases, with 5 bases between. This CDR3 is 11 amino acids long. CDR1 is SQVTM and CDR2 is ANQGSEA in the germline V gene. The CDR3 region has the DNA TGCAGCGTTGGAAGAACCGGGGAGCTGTTTTTT. This translates into CSVGRTGELFF.

At least ten counts were recorded for this clonotype. The chain has TRBV6-5 and TRBJ1-1; D is possibly TRBD1 (6 bases). Germline V lookup: CDR1 MNHEY, CDR2 SVGAGI. The CDR3 loop spans 15 amino acids. V was cut by 2 bases and J by 0 bases, with 10 bases left in between. The CDR3 is CASSYGGLVNTEAFF. In DNA, the CDR3 is TGTGCCAGCAGTTACGGGGGGCTGGTGAACACTGAAGCTTTCTTT.

This clonotype was recorded at least ten times. A junction end diverges from the germline sequence, so it may reflect a read error. J is TRBJ2-3 and V is TRBV7-2; 12 bases line up with TRBD2. The CDR3 is 13 residues long. Germline CDR1 SGHTA, CDR2 FQGNSA. CDR3: CASSSGTSGPRRF. The CDR3 DNA follows: TGTGCCAGCAGCAGCGGGACTAGCGGGCCCAGGCGTTTT.

CDR3 loop: CASSPEDSPSGNTIYF. CDR3 in DNA: TGTGCCAGCAGCCCTGAAGACAGCCCCTCTGGAAACACCATATATTTT. The V and J genes are TRBV3-1 and TRBJ1-3, with D possibly matching TRBD1 (5 bases). V was pared by 4 bases and J by 0 bases, with 13 bases between. This CDR3 has 16 amino acids. Germline CDR1 is LGHDT and CDR2 is YNNKEL (reference sequence). Drawing the rest from reference TRBV3-1 and TRBJ1-3, the complete variable domain is DTAVSQTPKYLVTQMGNDKSIKCEQNLGHDTMYWYKQDSKKFLKIMFSYNNKELIINETVPNRFSPKSPDKAHLNLHINSLELGDSAVYFCASSPEDSPSGNTIYFGEGSWLTVV.

This clonotype was counted ten times or more. This chain uses TRBV19 with TRBJ2-2; no clear D gene. This CDR3 is 15 amino acids long. Trimming removed 2 bases from V and 7 bases from J, with 14 bases in between. Germline CDR1 is LNHDA and CDR2 is SQIVND (reference sequence). The CDR3 loop reads CASSISAWWGGELFF. The CDR3 coding sequence is TGTGCCAGTAGTATAAGTGCATGGTGGGGCGGGGAGCTGTTTTTT.

This clonotype was counted a few times. V usage is TRBV20-1 and J usage is TRBJ2-5; 8 bases map to TRBD1. In germline, CDR1 is DFQATT, CDR2 SNEGSKA (reference sequence). J gave up 1 base and V 3 bases, and 10 bases lay outside the gene matches. This CDR3 is built from 16 residues. DNA of the CDR3: TGCAGTGCTAGCCTTCAGGGGGCGAGGACCCAAGAGACCCAGTACTTC. Its protein is CSASLQGARTQETQYF.

In this sample, this clonotype turned up a few times. V and J are TRBV12-3 or TRBV12-4 and TRBJ2-2, with D perhaps given as TRBD1 or TRBD2 (5 bases each). V lost 8 bases to trimming and J lost 0 bases, with 16 bases between them. The CDR3 consists of 16 residues. In DNA, the CDR3 is TGTGCCAGCGGCAGGGACGGCGGCTCGAACACCGGGGAGCTGTTTTTT. It encodes CASGRDGGSNTGELFF.

This clonotype was counted many times. V and J are TRBV29-1 and TRBJ1-4, with TRBD1 matching over 9 bases. The CDR3 sequence is 13 residues long. V shed 6 bases and J 7 bases; nucleotides not matched to a gene: 6. The germline gives CDR1 SQVTM, CDR2 ANQGSEA. The CDR3 region is CSVEQGAREKLFF. CDR3 bases: TGCAGCGTAGAACAGGGGGCGCGTGAAAAACTGTTTTTT.